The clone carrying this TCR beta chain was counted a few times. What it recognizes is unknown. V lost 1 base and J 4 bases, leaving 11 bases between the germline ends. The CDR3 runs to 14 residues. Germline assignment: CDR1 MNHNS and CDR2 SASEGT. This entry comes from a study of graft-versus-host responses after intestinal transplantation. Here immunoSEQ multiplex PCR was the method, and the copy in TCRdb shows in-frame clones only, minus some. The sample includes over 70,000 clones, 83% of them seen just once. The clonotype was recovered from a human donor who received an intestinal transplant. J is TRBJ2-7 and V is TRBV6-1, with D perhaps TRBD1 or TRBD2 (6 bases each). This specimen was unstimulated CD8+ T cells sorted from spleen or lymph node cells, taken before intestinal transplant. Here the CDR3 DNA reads TGTGCCAGCAGTGAAGGGGGGGCCTGGTACGAGCAGTACTTC. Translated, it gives CASSEGGAWYEQYF.